The 11 T cell receptor beta chains below were found in one sample sequenced in a study of blood T cell repertoires in COVID-19. Repertoires were generated with immunoSEQ multiplex PCR, while TCRdb's copy carries only in-frame clones and drops some. Among approximately 90,000 clones listed, roughly 83% were seen once. Sequenced sample: peripheral blood. Receptors originate from a woman older than 75 with active or convalescent COVID-19.

The chain carries TRBV7-6 and TRBJ2-1; perhaps TRBD1 as D (6 bases). The CDR3 runs 15 residues. V was cut by 4 bases and J by 6 bases, with 16 bases left in between. Germline CDR1 is SGHVS and CDR2 is FNYEAQ. In DNA form, the CDR3 reads TGTGCCAGCAGCTCCCCTTACAGGGTGCCCAATGAGCAGTTCTTC. Translation gives CASSSPYRVPNEQFF.

V and J are TRBV27 and TRBJ1-2, with D maybe TRBD1 (6 bases). The germline V and J ends were trimmed by 4 bases and 4 bases, with 13 bases remaining between them. Germline V gene lookup returns CDR1 MNHEY and CDR2 SMNVEV (reference sequence). The CDR3 consists of 14 residues. The CDR3 loop is CASSSRGLAYGYTF. The CDR3 bases are TGTGCCAGCAGTTCCAGGGGTTTGGCCTATGGCTACACCTTC.

This chain connects TRBV5-5 to TRBJ2-1, with a weak D call TRBD1 (6 bases). Germline lookup yields CDR1 SGHKS and CDR2 YYEKEE (reference sequence). The CDR3 is 19 amino acids. The ends were cut back, 0 bases at V and 6 bases at J, with 25 bases in the middle. The CDR3 DNA reads as TGTGCCAGCAGCTTGGCGATTGACAGGTCGTATTCCCCCCCCAATGAGCAGTTCTTC. Translating gives CASSLAIDRSYSPPNEQFF.

The rearrangement joins TRBV10-3 to TRBJ1-1; D remains unclear. The CDR3 runs 13 residues. Trimming took 10 bases from V and 0 from J, leaving 12 bases between them. The germline V gene encodes CDR1 ENHRY and CDR2 SYGVKD. CDR3 sequence: CASLMQVNTEAFF. CDR3 nucleotides: TGTGCCAGCCTTATGCAGGTGAACACTGAAGCTTTCTTT.

This chain joins TRBV6-1 and TRBJ2-2; 7 nucleotides match TRBD1. J was trimmed by 7 bases and V by 3 bases; bases with no gene match: 5. The CDR3 contains 14 residues. From germline, CDR1 is MNHNS and CDR2 SASEGT. The CDR3 nucleotides read TGTGCCAGCAGTGATCTCAGGGGGAACGGGGAGCTGTTTTTT. Its protein product is CASSDLRGNGELFF.

The chain combines TRBV19 with TRBJ2-3; tentative D call: TRBD1 (5 bases). Germline CDR1 and CDR2: LNHDA and SQIVND (reference sequence). The CDR3 spans 15 residues. V gave up 1 base and J gave up 7 bases, with 15 bases separating them. The CDR3 loop reads CASSIAAGNGYTQYF. Written as DNA, the CDR3 is TGTGCCAGTAGTATAGCGGCAGGGAACGGGTATACGCAGTATTTT.

The rearrangement uses TRBV28 and TRBJ2-7; D unresolved. Looked up from germline, CDR1 is MDHEN and CDR2 is SYDVKM. The ends were cut back, 4 bases at V and 0 bases at J, with 10 bases in the middle. The CDR3 totals 14 residues. This CDR3 is CASSYSTNSYEQYF. In DNA, the CDR3 is TGTGCCAGCAGTTATAGCACAAACTCCTACGAGCAGTACTTC.

The chain is built from TRBV5-1 and TRBJ1-6, with a tentative D call TRBD1 (5 bases). CDR1 and CDR2 from the germline V gene are SGHRS and YFSETQ. The CDR3 runs 15 residues. V lost 4 bases and J lost 0, with 8 bases in between. DNA for the CDR3: TGCGCCAGCAGCCGAGACAGCTCCTATAATTCACCCCTCCACTTT. The encoded protein is CASSRDSSYNSPLHF. Full variable domain (remainder filled in from reference TRBV5-1 and TRBJ1-6): KAGVTQTPRYLIKTRGQQVTLSCSPISGHRSVSWYQQTPGQGLQFLFEYFSETQRNKGNFPGRFSGRQFSNSRSEMNVSTLELGDSALYLCASSRDSSYNSPLHFGNGTRLTVT.

This chain uses TRBV4-1 with TRBJ1-6, with 10 positions matching TRBD1. After removal of 1 base from V and 8 bases from J, the junction contained 8 bases not matched to a gene. Looked up from germline, CDR1 is MGHRA and CDR2 is YSYEKL. This CDR3 has 17 amino acids. CDR3 nucleotide sequence: TGCGCCAGCAGCCAAGGACAGGGGGCACGTAGGGATTCACCCCTCCACTTT. Residues: CASSQGQGARRDSPLHF.

The gene calls are TRBV6-5 and TRBJ2-1; 8 nucleotides line up with TRBD2. The CDR3 length is 13 residues. CDR1 is MNHEY and CDR2 is SVGAGI in the germline V gene. The V segment lost 8 bases and the J segment 7 bases; nucleotides outside the gene matches: 7. CDR3 amino acids: CASAGLGGNEQFF. The CDR3 region has the DNA TGTGCCAGCGCGGGACTAGGGGGGAATGAGCAGTTCTTC.

Only a few counts were recorded for this clone. The V gene is TRBV5-6, the J gene TRBJ2-7; perhaps TRBD2 as D (5 bases). CDR3 size: 14 residues. Between the trimmed V and J ends, which lost 0 bases and 2 bases, there was a span of 9 bases. CDR1 and CDR2 from the germline V gene are SGHDT and YYEEEE. DNA for the CDR3: TGTGCCAGCAGCTTGGGCGGGCAGACCTACGAGCAGTACTTC. Translation gives CASSLGGQTYEQYF.